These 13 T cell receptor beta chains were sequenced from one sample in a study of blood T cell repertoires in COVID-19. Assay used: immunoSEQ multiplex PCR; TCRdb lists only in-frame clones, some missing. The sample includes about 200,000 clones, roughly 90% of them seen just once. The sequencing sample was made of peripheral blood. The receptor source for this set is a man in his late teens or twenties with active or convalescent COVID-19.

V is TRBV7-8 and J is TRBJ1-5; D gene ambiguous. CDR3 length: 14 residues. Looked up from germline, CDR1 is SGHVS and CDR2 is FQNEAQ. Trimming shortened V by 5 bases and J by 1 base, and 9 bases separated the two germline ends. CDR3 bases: TGTGCCAGCAGCACCCGCGAGAGCAATCAGCCCCAGCATTTT. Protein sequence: CASSTRESNQPQHF.

Here the CDR3 DNA reads TGTGCTAGTGGTTTGGTAACCCTAAGGACAGGCCAAGAGACCCAGTACTTC. It specifies CASGLVTLRTGQETQYF. The chain joins TRBV12-5 to TRBJ2-5; 7 nucleotides match TRBD1. Germline V CDR1 and CDR2: LGHNT, FRNRAP. The CDR3 length is 17 residues. The trim removed 0 bases at V and 1 base at J, leaving 8 bases unmatched. The whole variable domain, filled in from reference TRBV12-5 and TRBJ2-5, reads DARVTQTPRHKVTEMGQEVTMRCQPILGHNTVFWYRQTMMQGLELLAYFRNRAPLDDSGMPKDRFSAEMPDATLATLKIQPSEPRDSAVYFCASGLVTLRTGQETQYFGPGTRLLVL.

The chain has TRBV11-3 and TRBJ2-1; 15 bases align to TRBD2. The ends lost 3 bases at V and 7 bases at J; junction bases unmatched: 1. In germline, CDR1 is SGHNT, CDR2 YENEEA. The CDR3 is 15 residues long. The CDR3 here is CASSFGTSGRNEQFF. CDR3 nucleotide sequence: TGTGCCAGCAGCTTCGGGACTAGCGGGAGGAATGAGCAGTTCTTC. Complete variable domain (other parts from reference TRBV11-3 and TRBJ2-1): EAGVVQSPRYKIIEKKQPVAFWCNPISGHNTLYWYLQNLGQGPELLIRYENEEAVDDSQLPKDRFSAERLKGVDSTLKIQPAELGDSAVYLCASSFGTSGRNEQFFGPGTRLTVL.

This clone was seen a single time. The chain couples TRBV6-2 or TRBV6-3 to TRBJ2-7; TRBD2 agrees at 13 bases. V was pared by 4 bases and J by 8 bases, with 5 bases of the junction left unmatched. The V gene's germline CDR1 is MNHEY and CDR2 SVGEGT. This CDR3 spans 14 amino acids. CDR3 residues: CASSSTGLAGKQYF. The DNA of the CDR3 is TGTGCCAGCAGTTCAACGGGACTAGCGGGAAAGCAGTACTTC.

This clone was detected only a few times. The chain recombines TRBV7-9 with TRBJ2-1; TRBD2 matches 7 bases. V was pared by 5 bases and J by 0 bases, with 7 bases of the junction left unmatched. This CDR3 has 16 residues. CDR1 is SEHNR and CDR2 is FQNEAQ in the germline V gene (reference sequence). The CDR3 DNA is TGTGCCAGCAGCGCCAGTCTAGCGGACTCCTACAATGAGCAGTTCTTC. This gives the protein CASSASLADSYNEQFF.

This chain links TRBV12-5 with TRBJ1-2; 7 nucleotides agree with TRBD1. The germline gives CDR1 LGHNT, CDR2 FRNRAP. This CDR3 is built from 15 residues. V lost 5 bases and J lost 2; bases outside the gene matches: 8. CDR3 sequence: CASGQTGTDNYGYTF. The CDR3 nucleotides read TGTGCTAGTGGTCAAACCGGGACAGACAACTATGGCTACACCTTC.

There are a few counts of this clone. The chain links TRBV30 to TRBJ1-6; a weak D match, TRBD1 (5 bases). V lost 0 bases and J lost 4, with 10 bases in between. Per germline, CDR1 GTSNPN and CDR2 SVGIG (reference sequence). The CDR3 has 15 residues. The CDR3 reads CAWSVRGTYNSPLHF. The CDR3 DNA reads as TGTGCCTGGAGTGTACGCGGGACTTATAATTCACCCCTCCACTTT. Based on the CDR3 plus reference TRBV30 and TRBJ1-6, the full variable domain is SQTIHQWPATLVQPVGSPLSLECTVEGTSNPNLYWYRQAAGRGLQLLFYSVGIGQISSEVPQNLSASRPQDRQFILSSKKLLLSDSGFYLCAWSVRGTYNSPLHFGNGTRLTVT.

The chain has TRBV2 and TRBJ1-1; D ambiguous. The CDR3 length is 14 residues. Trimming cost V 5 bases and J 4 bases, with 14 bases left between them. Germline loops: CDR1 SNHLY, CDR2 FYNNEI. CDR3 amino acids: CASSPGWGGTEAFF. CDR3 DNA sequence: TGTGCCAGCAGTCCAGGCTGGGGAGGCACTGAAGCTTTCTTT.

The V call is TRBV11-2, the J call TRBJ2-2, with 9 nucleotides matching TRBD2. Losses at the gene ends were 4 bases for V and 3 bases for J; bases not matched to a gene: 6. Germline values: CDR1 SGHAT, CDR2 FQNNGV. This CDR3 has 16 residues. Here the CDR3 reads CASSWIAGAYTGELFF. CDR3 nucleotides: TGTGCCAGCAGCTGGATAGCGGGGGCGTACACCGGGGAGCTGTTTTTT.

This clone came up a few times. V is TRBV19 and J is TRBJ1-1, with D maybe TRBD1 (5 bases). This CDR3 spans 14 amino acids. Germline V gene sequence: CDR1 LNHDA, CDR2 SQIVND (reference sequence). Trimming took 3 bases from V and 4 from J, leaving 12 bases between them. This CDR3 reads CASSIGTGGTEAFF. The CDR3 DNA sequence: TGTGCCAGTAGTATCGGGACCGGGGGCACTGAAGCTTTCTTT.

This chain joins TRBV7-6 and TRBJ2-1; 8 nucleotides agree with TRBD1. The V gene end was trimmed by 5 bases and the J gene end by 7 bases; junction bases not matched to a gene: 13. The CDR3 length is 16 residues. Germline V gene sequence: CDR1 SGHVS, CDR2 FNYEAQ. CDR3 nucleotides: TGTGCCAGCAGCCCCCCGCGACAGGGGATTGGAAATGAGCAGTTCTTC. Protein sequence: CASSPPRQGIGNEQFF.

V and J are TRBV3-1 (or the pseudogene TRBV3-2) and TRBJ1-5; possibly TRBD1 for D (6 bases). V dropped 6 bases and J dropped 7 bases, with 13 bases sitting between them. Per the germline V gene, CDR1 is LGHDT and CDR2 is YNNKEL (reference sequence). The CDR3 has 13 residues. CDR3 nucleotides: TGTGCCAGCAGTCAGGGGAGCAGCCAGCCCCAGCATTTT. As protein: CASSQGSSQPQHF.

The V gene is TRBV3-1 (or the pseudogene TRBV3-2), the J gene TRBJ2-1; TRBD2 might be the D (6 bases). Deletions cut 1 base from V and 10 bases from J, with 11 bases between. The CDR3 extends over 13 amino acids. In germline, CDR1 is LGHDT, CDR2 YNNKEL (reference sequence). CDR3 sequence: CASSQGGRGEQFF. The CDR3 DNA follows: TGTGCCAGCAGCCAAGGTGGGCGGGGCGAGCAGTTCTTC.